This is a list of T cell receptor beta chains from one sample in a study of shared clonotypes between healthy human individuals. Measured with immunoSEQ multiplex PCR; TCRdb has only the in-frame clones, and not every one. This repertoire shows about 1.5 million clones, roughly 97% found once; its top ten account for 0.95% to 1.5%. The sample was naive CD4+ T cells sorted from blood. These receptors were collected from a man younger than 45 in good health. The conserved cysteine and the conserved F or W are not part of the CDR3 here.

j_call v_call cdr3_aa
TRBJ1-5 TRBV29-1 SVGSSNQPQH
TRBJ1-5 TRBV19 ASSIITDQPQH
TRBJ1-5 TRBV27 ASSLRATNQNSNQPQH
TRBJ1-5 TRBV28 ASRSGLANQPQH
TRBJ2-5 TRBV14 ASSQEVGAGETQY
TRBJ2-1 TRBV10-3 AISRDRGYNEQF
TRBJ2-7 TRBV14 ASSQEFGRTHEQY
TRBJ2-1 TRBV25-1 ASSIVSWDEQF
TRBJ2-4 TRBV19 ASSSDRKNIQY
TRBJ2-1 TRBV5-1 ASSSTLAGNEQF
TRBJ2-6 TRBV4-3 ASSQVSSRTGNSGANVLT
TRBJ2-1 TRBV2 AKSRSRGNEQF
TRBJ2-3 TRBV10-3 AINPGLAGGPDTQY
TRBJ2-3 TRBV15 ATSRDTVTDTQY
TRBJ1-5 TRBV4-2 ASSQDVVGGAGGQPQH
TRBJ2-7 TRBV7-6 ASSLGTSVYEQY
TRBJ1-1 TRBV27 ASIPQGTGDEAF
TRBJ2-5 TRBV18 ASSPQRVTAARKTQY
TRBJ1-1 TRBV6-5 ASSYSGQANTEAF
TRBJ2-6 TRBV29-1 SVDMSGANVLT
TRBJ2-1 TRBV5-4 ASSKGLAGEGGQF
TRBJ2-5 TRBV28 ASRASLFETQY
TRBJ1-4 TRBV15 ATSLVGPANEKLF
TRBJ2-5 TRBV6-6 ASSSPGRRETQY
TRBJ2-3 TRBV7-2 ASRSVAGSTDTQY
TRBJ2-4 TRBV30 DRTRGKGKNIQY
TRBJ2-2 TRBV7-3 ASSPMAVNTGELF
TRBJ2-7 TRBV21-1 ARLQGCGNEQY
TRBJ2-2 TRBV5-1 ASSPGAPTGELF